The clone carrying this T cell receptor (beta chain) was counted a single time. The antigen is unknown. CDR1 is MDHEN, CDR2 SYDVKM, per germline. The CDR3 extends over 13 amino acids. With 10 bases removed from V and 0 bases from J, the gap between germline ends came to 12 bases. This entry is derived from a study of graft-versus-host responses after intestinal transplantation. Study in general: Isolated intestinal, liver-intestinal, or multivisceral transplants had been given to the recipients. Following induction with anti-thymocyte globulin, all recipients were given tacrolimus and steroids for three to four years. The study, taken as a whole, reports: Elevated graft-versus-host to host-versus-graft clonal ratios in allografts were recorded for patients with graft-donor T cell macrochimerism. With peak circulating GvH clone levels came an association with early post-transplant HvG declines.

Assay used: immunoSEQ multiplex PCR; TCRdb lists only in-frame clones, some missing. Of 100,000 or so clones in the sample, about 90% were seen once. This receptor was taken from a human donor who was the organ donor for an intestinal transplant. Material: unstimulated CD4+ T cells sorted from spleen or lymph node cells, obtained before transplant. J is TRBJ1-2 and V is TRBV28, with D maybe TRBD1 (6 bases). The CDR3 here is CATHRDTNYGYTF. DNA of the CDR3: TGTGCCACCCACAGGGACACTAACTATGGCTACACCTTC.